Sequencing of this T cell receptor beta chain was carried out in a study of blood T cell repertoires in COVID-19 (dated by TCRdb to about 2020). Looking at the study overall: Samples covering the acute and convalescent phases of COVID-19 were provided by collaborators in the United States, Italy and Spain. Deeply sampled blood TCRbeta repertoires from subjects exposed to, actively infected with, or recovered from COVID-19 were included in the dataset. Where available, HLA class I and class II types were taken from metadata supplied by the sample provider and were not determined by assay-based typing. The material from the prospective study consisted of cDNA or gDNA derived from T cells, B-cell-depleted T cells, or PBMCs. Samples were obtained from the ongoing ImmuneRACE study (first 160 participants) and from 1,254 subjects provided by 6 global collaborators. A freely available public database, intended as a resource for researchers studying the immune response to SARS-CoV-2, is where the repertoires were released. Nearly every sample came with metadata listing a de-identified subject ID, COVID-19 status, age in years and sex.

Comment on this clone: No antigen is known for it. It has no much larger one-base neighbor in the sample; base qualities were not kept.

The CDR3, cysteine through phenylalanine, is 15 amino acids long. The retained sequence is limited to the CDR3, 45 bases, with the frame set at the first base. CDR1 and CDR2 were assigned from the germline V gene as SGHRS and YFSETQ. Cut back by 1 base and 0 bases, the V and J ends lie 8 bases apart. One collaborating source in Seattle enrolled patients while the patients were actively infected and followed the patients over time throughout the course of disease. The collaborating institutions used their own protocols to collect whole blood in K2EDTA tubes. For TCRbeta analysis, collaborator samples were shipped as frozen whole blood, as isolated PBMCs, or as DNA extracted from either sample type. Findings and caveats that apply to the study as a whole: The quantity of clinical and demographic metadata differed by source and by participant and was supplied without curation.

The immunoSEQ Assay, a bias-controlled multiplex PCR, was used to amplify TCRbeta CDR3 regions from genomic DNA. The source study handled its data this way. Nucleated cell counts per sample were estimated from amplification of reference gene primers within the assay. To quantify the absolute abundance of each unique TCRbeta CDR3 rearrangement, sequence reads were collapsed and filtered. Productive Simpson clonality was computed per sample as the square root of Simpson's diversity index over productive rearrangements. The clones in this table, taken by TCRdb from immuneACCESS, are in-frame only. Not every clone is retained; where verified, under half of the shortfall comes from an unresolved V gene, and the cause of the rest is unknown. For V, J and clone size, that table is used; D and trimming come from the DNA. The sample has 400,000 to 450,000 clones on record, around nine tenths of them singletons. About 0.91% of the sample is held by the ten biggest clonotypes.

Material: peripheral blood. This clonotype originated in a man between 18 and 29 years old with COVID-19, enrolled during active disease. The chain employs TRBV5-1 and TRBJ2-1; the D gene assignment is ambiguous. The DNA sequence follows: TGCGCCAGCAGCTTGTCAATTAGCTCCTACAATGAGCAGTTCTTC. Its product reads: CASSLSISSYNEQFF.